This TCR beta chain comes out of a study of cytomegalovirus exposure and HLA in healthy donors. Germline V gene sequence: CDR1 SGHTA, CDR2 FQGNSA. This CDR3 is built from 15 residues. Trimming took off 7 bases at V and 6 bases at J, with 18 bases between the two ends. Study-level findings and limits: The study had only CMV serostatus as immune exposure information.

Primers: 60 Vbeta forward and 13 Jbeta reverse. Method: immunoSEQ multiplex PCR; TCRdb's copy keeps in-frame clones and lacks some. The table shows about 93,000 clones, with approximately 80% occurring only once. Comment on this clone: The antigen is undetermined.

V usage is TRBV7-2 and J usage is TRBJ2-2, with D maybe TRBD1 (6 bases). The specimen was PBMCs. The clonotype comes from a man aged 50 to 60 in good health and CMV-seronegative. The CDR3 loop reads CASTKRQGRPGELFF. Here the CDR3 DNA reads TGTGCCAGCACTAAGAGGCAGGGGAGACCCGGGGAGCTGTTTTTT. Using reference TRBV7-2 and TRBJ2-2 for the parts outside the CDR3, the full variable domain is GAGVSQSPSNKVTEKGKDVELRCDPISGHTALYWYRQSLGQGLEFLIYFQGNSAPDKSGLPSDRFSAERTGGSVSTLTIQRTQQEDSAVYLCASTKRQGRPGELFFGEGSRLTVL.